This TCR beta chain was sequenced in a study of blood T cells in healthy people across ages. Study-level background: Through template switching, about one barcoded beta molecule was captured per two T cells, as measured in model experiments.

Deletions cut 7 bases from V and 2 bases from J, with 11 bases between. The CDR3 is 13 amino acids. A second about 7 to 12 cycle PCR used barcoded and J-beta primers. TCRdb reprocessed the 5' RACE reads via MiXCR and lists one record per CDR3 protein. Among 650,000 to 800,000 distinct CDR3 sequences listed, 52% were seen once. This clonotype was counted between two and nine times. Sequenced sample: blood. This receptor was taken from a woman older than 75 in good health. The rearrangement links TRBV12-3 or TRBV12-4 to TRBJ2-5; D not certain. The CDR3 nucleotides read TGTGCCAGCACTTTCGGGCGACAAGAGACCCAGTACTTC. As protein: CASTFGRQETQYF.